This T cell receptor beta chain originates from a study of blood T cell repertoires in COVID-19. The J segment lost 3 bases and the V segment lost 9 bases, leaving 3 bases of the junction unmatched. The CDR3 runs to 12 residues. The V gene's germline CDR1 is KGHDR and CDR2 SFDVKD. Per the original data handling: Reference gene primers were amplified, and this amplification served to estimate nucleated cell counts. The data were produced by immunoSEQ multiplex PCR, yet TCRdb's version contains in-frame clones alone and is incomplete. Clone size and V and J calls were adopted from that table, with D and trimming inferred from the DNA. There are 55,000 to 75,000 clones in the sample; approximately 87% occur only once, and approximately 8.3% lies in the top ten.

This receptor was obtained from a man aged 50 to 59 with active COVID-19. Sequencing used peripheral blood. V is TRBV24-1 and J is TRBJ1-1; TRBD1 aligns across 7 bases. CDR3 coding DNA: TGTGCCACCCGACAGGGAGACACTGAAGCTTTCTTT. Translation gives CATRQGDTEAFF.